The clone carrying this TCR beta chain has more than one count but fewer than ten. Source study methods: Researchers report that nucleated cell counts were estimated from reference gene primer amplification. The repertoire was sequenced with immunoSEQ multiplex PCR; TCRdb's copy has only in-frame clones and lacks some. That table furnishes V, J and clone size, whereas the DNA furnished D and trimming. In the table there are fewer than 350,000 clones, around 90% of which are singletons. The CDR3 is made up of 14 amino acids. The germline V gene has CDR1 SGHDT and CDR2 YYEEEE. Trimming took 3 bases from V and 4 from J; bases not matched to a gene: 2. This study enrolled people aged roughly 18 to 89 from approximately 25 US geographic areas. The data were taken from a study of blood T cell repertoires in COVID-19. About the research overall: From the United States, Italy and Spain came samples of acute and convalescent COVID-19. The cDNA or gDNA used as material had been derived from T cells, B-cell-depleted T cells, or PBMCs.

Sequenced sample: PBMCs or T cells enriched from blood (not recorded which). J is TRBJ2-5 and V is TRBV5-6; 11 bases are shared with TRBD2. The sequence derives from a woman aged 35 to 49 with acute COVID-19. The CDR3 nucleotides read TGTGCCAGCAGCTCAGGACTAGCGGGAGAGACCCAGTACTTC. As protein: CASSSGLAGETQYF.